The present entry profiles one T cell receptor (beta chain) with its context. Its antigen specificity is not known. Nothing much larger sits one base from this clone, and base qualities are not available. In the same sample, other DNA sequences code for this CDR3. The CDR3 runs 14 amino acids, cysteine and phenylalanine included. The sequence is cut down to CDR3 DNA, 42 bases in frame from base 1. V is reduced by 5 bases and J by 0 bases, leaving a spacing of 9 bases between them. Per the germline V gene, MDHEN is the CDR1 and SYDVKM is the CDR2. The record originates from a study of shared clonotypes between healthy human individuals (dated by TCRdb to about 2020). Study-level background: A few men and a couple of women, aged 18 to 49 years, made up the cohort. For each donor, CD4 naive and CD4 memory were each given three plates, CD8 naive was given two plates, and CD8 memory was given one plate. To estimate repertoire size and how much clonotype sharing occurs between individuals, the study deeply sequenced the blood TCR repertoires of several healthy adults. To increase sequencing depth and limit assay-specific biases, different laboratories used diverse techniques to prepare libraries and sequence TCR repertoires. Between about 0.8 and 9 billion PBMCs per donor were obtained by leukapheresis. Overall study outcomes, separate from this receptor: Naive subsets generally had larger estimated clonotype richness than memory subsets. When a handful of donors were compared, the shared fraction of clonotypes was 5% to 6.5% for naive CD4, approximately 3.5% for naive CD8, roughly 2.5% for memory CD4, and 0.4% for memory CD8. Because the study included only a small number of donors, the genetic and exposure-history diversity represented was limited. Clonotypes shared by all four sorted-subset donors showed higher generation probabilities than non-shared clonotypes. Only blood was sampled, and tissue TCR repertoires likely differ from those in blood. Rarefaction of sorted-subset datasets indicated incomplete sequencing despite the large sequencing depth. Pairwise subsampling led to the expectation that sequencing depth would affect the degree of clonotype sharing among donors.

Using the deep immunoSEQ assay, multiplex PCR amplified TCR CDR3 regions from genomic DNA. Genomic DNA extracted from each cell subset was distributed evenly over all wells of several immunoSEQ 96-well plates, and each plate served as one replicate. For sorted subsets, around 0.2 ug of genomic DNA, equivalent to some 30,000 T cell genomes, went into each replicate PCR. Purified libraries were measured with a Qubit 3.0 fluorometer, size-checked on a Bioanalyzer 2100, and measured again with the KAPA Library Quantification kit. A separate single-read 150-cycle Illumina NextSeq 550 flow cell was used to sequence each immunoSEQ 96-well plate. Under the source paper's analysis protocol: Because only junctional sequences without quality scores were contained in the immunoSEQ output, filtering matching that applied to full-length reads could not be performed. To assign V/J genes and CDR3, sequences were annotated against IMGT germline references using PyIR, a Python wrapper for IgBLAST v1.9. Any read was removed if the V/J assignment was weak (E-value above 1e-6), the CDR3 was missing, or the read contained stop codons, out-of-frame junctions, or ambiguous translated residues. V3J clonotypes were defined as sequences sharing the same inferred V gene, J gene, and CDR3 amino acid sequence. Percentage overlap between repertoires was computed as shared unique clonotypes divided by the size of the smaller repertoire. Richness of each repertoire was evaluated using RTK rarefaction, the Chao1 estimator, and Recon v2.1 estimates of unobserved clonotypes. Generation probabilities were computed with OLGA for all TCRbeta clonotypes obtained by the gDNA method from a few donors. As stored in TCRdb, this immuneACCESS dataset retains in-frame rearrangements with V and J assigned. A fraction of the clones does not appear; measured against another copy, unresolved V genes explain less than half of the discrepancy, and the remainder lacks a known reason. V, J and clone size are taken as reported in that table, and D and trimming were inferred from the DNA itself. The sample table contains more than 2,000,000 clones; only one count was recorded for approximately 95% of them. The ten largest make up under 0.45% of the sample.

The donors were healthy, HIV-negative adults who had no recently reported acute infections or vaccinations. Only Caucasian adults living in Nashville, Tennessee, USA were represented among the donors. CD4+ T cells were enriched by magnetic negative selection, after which naive cells were positively selected on CD45RA and the negative fraction was taken as the memory subset. Blood was collected by leukapheresis, and PBMCs were isolated by Ficoll-Histopaque density gradient centrifugation and then cryopreserved in liquid nitrogen vapor phase. Purity and quantity of every magnetically sorted T cell population were checked by analytical flow cytometry. Genomic DNA was isolated from each sorted fraction and quantified by UV absorbance on a Nanodrop 2000c.

The sequenced material came from naive CD4+ T cells from PBMCs. Reading the label with the study, this specimen's cell subset or site is: CD45RA+ positively selected. The chain is encoded by TRBV28 joined to TRBJ2-3; TRBD2 is a possible D gene, resting on 6 matching bases. This TCR was recovered from a man aged 18 to 29 in good health. Some clones in this sample may be carry-over from other donors' samples. This receptor has the CDR3 CASSPSGSTDTQYF. Here is the DNA: TGTGCCAGCAGTCCCAGCGGGAGCACAGATACGCAGTATTTT.